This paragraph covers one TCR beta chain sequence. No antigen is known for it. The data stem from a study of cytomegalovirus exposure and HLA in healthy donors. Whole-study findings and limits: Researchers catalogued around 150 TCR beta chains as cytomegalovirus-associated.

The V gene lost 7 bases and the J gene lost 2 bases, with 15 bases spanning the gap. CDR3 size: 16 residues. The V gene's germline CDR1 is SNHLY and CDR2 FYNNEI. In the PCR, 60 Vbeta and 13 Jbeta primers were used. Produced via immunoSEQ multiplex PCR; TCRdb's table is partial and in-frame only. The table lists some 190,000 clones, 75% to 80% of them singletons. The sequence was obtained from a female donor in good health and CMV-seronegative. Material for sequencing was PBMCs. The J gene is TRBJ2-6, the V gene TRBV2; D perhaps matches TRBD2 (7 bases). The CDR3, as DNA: TGTGCCAGCAAGAAGTCGGGGGGCACTGGGGCCAACGTCCTGACTTTC. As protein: CASKKSGGTGANVLTF.